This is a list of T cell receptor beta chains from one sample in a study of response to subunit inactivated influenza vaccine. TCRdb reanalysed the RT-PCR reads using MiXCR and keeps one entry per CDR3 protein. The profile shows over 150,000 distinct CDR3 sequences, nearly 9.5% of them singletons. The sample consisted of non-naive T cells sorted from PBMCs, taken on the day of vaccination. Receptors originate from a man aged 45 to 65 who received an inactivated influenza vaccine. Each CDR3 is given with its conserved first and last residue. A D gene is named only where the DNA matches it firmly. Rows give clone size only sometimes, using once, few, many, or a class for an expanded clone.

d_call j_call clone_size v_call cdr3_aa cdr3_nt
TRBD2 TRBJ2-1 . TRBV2 CASSRSGGAGFNEQFF TGTGCCAGCAGCAGAAGCGGGGGGGCGGGATTCAATGAGCAGTTCTTC
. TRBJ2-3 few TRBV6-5 CASSYSNARADTQYF TGTGCCAGCAGTTACTCGAACGCGAGGGCAGATACGCAGTATTTT
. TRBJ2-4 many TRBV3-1 CASSHGGDIQYF TGTGCCAGCAGCCATGGTGGCGACATTCAGTACTTC
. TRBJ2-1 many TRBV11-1 CASSPRQALMGSYNEQFF TGTGCCAGCAGCCCCCGGCAGGCATTAATGGGTTCCTACAATGAGCAGTTCTTC
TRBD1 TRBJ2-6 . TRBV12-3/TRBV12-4 CASSSGQGSNVLTF TGTGCCAGCAGTTCGGGACAGGGTTCCAACGTCCTGACTTTC
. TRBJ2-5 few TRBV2 CASDPGARETQYF TGTGCCAGCGATCCGGGGGCACGAGAGACCCAGTACTTC
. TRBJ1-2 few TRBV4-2 CASSRPTGALWGYTF TGTGCCAGCAGCCGCCCAACAGGAGCCCTTTGGGGCTACACCTTC
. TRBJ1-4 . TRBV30 CAWSPGRGRGDEKLFF TGTGCCTGGAGTCCTGGGAGGGGCAGAGGGGATGAAAAACTGTTTTTT
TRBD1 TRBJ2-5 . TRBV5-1 CASSLGASGTEETQYF TGCGCCAGCAGCTTGGGGGCCTCCGGGACAGAAGAGACCCAGTACTTC
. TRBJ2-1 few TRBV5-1 CASSSLGTEAYNEQFF TGCGCCAGCAGCTCACTGGGAACAGAAGCCTACAATGAGCAGTTCTTC
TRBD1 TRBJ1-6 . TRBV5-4 CASRSGQPYNSPLHF TGTGCCAGCAGATCGGGACAGCCTTATAATTCACCCCTCCACTTT
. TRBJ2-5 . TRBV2 CASKWTFAETQYF TGTGCCAGCAAATGGACCTTTGCAGAGACCCAGTACTTC
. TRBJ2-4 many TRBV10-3 CAISDSRGLAAKNIQYF TGTGCCATCAGTGATTCCAGGGGCTTAGCAGCCAAAAACATTCAGTACTTC
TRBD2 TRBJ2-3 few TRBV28 CASSLAGVNTQYF TGTGCCAGCAGTTTAGCGGGAGTCAATACGCAGTATTTT
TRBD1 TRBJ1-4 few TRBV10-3 CAIGTAREKLFF TGTGCCATCGGGACAGCAAGAGAAAAACTGTTTTTT
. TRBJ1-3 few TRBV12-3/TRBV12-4 CASSFRQRGELSSGNTIYF TGTGCCAGCAGTTTCCGACAAAGGGGAGAATTGAGCTCTGGAAACACCATATATTTT
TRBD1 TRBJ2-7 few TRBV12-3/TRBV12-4 CASSPPGQGSGEQYF TGTGCCAGCAGTCCTCCGGGACAGGGGTCCGGCGAGCAGTACTTC
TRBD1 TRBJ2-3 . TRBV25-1 CASSEDRTGGTDTQYF TGTGCCAGCAGTGAGGACAGGACAGGGGGCACAGATACGCAGTATTTT
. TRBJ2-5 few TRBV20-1 CSARKDRIQETQYF TGCAGTGCTAGGAAAGACAGGATCCAAGAGACCCAGTACTTC
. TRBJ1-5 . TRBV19 CASKSGTGDNQPQHF TGTGCCAGCAAATCCGGGACTGGGGACAATCAGCCCCAGCATTTT
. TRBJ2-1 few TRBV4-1 CASSPTGSYNEQFF TGCGCCAGCAGCCCAACAGGCTCCTACAATGAGCAGTTCTTC
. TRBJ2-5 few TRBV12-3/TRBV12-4 CASSLDLRGRETQYF TGTGCCAGCAGTTTGGACTTACGGGGCCGGGAGACCCAGTACTTC
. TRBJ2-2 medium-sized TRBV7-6 CASSLLLTGNTGELFF TGTGCCAGCAGCCTACTTCTAACAGGAAACACCGGGGAGCTGTTTTTT
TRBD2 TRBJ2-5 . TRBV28 CASSSIAGAQKTQYF TGTGCCAGCAGCTCGATAGCGGGAGCCCAAAAGACCCAGTACTTC
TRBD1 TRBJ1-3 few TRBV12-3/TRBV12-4 CASTRQGASGGNTIYF TGTGCCAGCACCCGACAGGGGGCTAGCGGTGGGAACACCATATATTTT
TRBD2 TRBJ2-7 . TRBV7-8 CASSGTFTSGIYEQYF TGTGCCAGCAGCGGGACGTTTACTAGCGGGATATACGAGCAGTACTTC
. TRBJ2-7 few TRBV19 CASSIDLATGEQYF TGTGCCAGTAGTATAGATCTGGCGACGGGAGAGCAGTACTTC
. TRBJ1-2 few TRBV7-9 CASSLEAVYGYTF TGTGCCAGCAGCTTAGAGGCAGTTTATGGCTACACCTTC